This T cell receptor (beta chain) was obtained from a study of T cells in Graves' hyperthyroidism and ophthalmopathy (dated by TCRdb to 2018 to 2020). As for the study more broadly: Peripheral blood was sampled at the time of initial diagnosis, prior to any treatment. TCR V-J signatures able to tell the groups apart were searched for in a discovery cohort of 100 or so patients, of whom approximately 40 had Graves' ophthalmopathy and around 58 had stable Graves' hyperthyroidism. Prospective prediction of ophthalmopathy was tested in an independent validation cohort of 18 to 20 hyperthyroidism patients and roughly 16 patients who later progressed to ophthalmopathy. For training and testing, the 100 or so patients in the discovery cohort were randomly divided in a 7:3 ratio. The study also compared thyroid tissue and blood T-cell repertoires from about six Graves' hyperthyroidism patients. After blood sampling, hyperthyroidism patients were treated with methimazole at a starting dose of 30 mg daily, and ophthalmopathy patients were treated with high-dose intravenous methylprednisolone. The paper describes TCR Vbeta CDR3 sequencing of 120 to 150 peripheral blood samples, made up of 40 to 45 ophthalmopathy patients, approximately 73 hyperthyroidism patients and approximately 17 progressor patients. What the study reported, not specific to this receptor: In validation, the model predicted progression to ophthalmopathy a median of around six months before onset, with around 70% sensitivity and 72.22% specificity. Blood samples also contained most of the expanded thyroid clonotypes (frequency above 0.001), which suggests that blood repertoires may reflect thyroid immune responses. Ophthalmopathy was separated from stable hyperthyroidism by a 13 V-J signature model, with just over 85% sensitivity and approximately 81% specificity obtained in cross-validation and 80%/75% obtained in testing. No statistical method was used to fix the sample size in advance, and group allocation was not hidden from the investigators.

The cysteine opens and the phenylalanine closes a CDR3 of 14 amino acids. The CDR3 DNA has 42 bases and is translated from base 1. At the junction V is shortened by 6 bases and J by 8 bases, with 19 bases in between. In the germline V gene, CDR1 corresponds to MRHNA and CDR2 to SNTAGT. Amplification of TCR beta CDR3 regions was carried out from RNA transcripts. For the first round of RT-PCR on the TCR CDR3, the HTBI primer set was used together with the Qiagen OneStep RT-PCR kit. Libraries were constructed in a second round of multiplex PCR, after which size selection and purification were performed. Paired-end sequencing of the libraries was performed with 100 bp reads on an Illumina HiSeq2000. The authors' analysis ran thus. SOAPnuke was used to process the raw data, throwing out any read that contained adapters or uncalled bases, had a mean Phred below 15, or lacked an exact constant-primer or identifier match. High-quality paired reads were merged using COPE v1.2.5, and each unique nucleotide sequence was defined as a clonotype. MiTCR v1.1 was used to align clonotypes to the IMGT TRBV, TRBD and TRBJ reference segments. The analysis included only V-J combinations with a frequency above 0.0001, which together covered 99% to 99.2% of the repertoires. The TCS score was defined as the ratio of F50 (clonal expansion) to E x V (chaos), calculated using BLOSUM62-based TCRdist between CDR3 peptides within each V-J. Welch's t-statistics and random forest reduced 450 to 600 V-J features to 13, which were used in a naive Bayes classifier (R e1071). TCRdb reworked the public reads: Q25 trimming with fastp, MiXCR clone assembly, productive beta chains retained. Every distinct CDR3 protein forms one entry, paired with its most common genes and DNA. The V and J calls come from TCRdb's annotation, not from the publication. The sample table lists around 110,000 distinct CDR3 sequences, 15% to 20% of them with a count of one. Jointly, the top ten make up around two fifths of the sample.

Stable Graves' hyperthyroidism was defined as the absence of progression to ophthalmopathy over 18 months of follow-up. Hyperthyroidism patients were newly diagnosed, with disease duration under 2 months, and aged 18 to 65 years. Exclusion was applied to patients with uncontrolled infections, other autoimmune diseases, pregnancy or lactation. Diagnoses were based on clinical symptoms, serum thyroxine and TRAb, thyroid ultrasound and orbital computed tomography. PBMCs were separated from under 11 ml of fresh peripheral blood using Ficoll-Paque density gradient centrifugation. Trizol reagent was used to extract total RNA, and RNA quality was then checked on an Agilent 2100 Bioanalyzer. This clonotype was picked up many times. Its antigen remains unidentified. Base-call qualities are not available, and no considerably larger clone is one nucleotide away.

What was sequenced was blood. The rearranged chain carries TRBV6-4 and TRBJ1-1; tentative D gene TRBD1, with 5 bases matching. This clonotype was obtained from a woman aged 45-59 years with Graves' hyperthyroidism. For the CDR3, the sequence is CASSLELGVSEAFF. The nucleotide sequence reads as follows: TGTGCCAGCAGCCTCGAGTTAGGGGTTTCGGAAGCTTTCTTT.